This TCR beta chain was recovered during a study of blood T cell repertoires in COVID-19. Data came from immunoSEQ multiplex PCR; TCRdb stores just in-frame clones and leaves some out. The repertoire holds approximately 230,000 clones, with about nine tenths as singletons. The receptor was derived from a man aged 18 to 29 who had recovered from COVID-19. Source material: PBMCs or T cells enriched from blood (not recorded which).

In nucleotides, the CDR3 is TGCAGCGTTGTGGGTACAGGGGGCCTGAGACAGCCCCAGCATTTT. Its translation: CSVVGTGGLRQPQHF. V and J are TRBV29-1 and TRBJ1-5; TRBD1 aligns across 9 bases. Trimming at V came to 4 bases and at J to 7 bases, leaving 11 bases not matched to a gene. Per germline, CDR1 SQVTM and CDR2 ANQGSEA. This CDR3 comprises 15 residues. The full variable domain, with the rest looked up from reference TRBV29-1 and TRBJ1-5, is SAVISQKPSRDICQRGTSLTIQCQVDSQVTMMFWYRQQPGQSLTLIATANQGSEATYESGFVIDKFPISRPNLTFSTLTVSNMSPEDSSIYLCSVVGTGGLRQPQHFGDGTRLSIL.